This T cell receptor beta chain is drawn from a study of cytomegalovirus exposure and HLA in healthy donors. As concerns this clone: The junction does not match germline at one end; this may be a read error.

The primer mix had 60 Vbeta and 13 Jbeta primers. Profiling relied on immunoSEQ multiplex PCR, and the TCRdb table lists in-frame clones only, not all of them. The sample holds over 120,000 clones, around 82% seen once. Germline V lookup: CDR1 MGHDK, CDR2 SYGVNS. The CDR3 contains 15 residues. V is TRBV25-1 and J is TRBJ1-6; 10 nucleotides match TRBD1. Sequencing used PBMCs. This sequence originates from a woman aged 18-29 years in good health and CMV-seropositive. CDR3 amino acids: CASSAQGQGNSLLHF. The CDR3 DNA sequence: TGTGCCAGCAGTGCCCAGGGACAGGGGAATTCACTCCTCCACTTT.